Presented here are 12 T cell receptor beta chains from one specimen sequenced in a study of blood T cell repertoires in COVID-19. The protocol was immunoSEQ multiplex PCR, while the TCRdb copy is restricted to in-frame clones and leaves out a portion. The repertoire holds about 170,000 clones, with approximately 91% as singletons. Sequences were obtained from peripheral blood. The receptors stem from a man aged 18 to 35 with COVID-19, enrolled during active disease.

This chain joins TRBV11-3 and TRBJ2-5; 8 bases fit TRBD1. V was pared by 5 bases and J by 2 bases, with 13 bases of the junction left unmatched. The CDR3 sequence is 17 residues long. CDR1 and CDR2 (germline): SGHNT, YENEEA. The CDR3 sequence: CASSSRASRGQQETQYF. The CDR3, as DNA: TGTGCCAGCAGCAGCAGAGCTTCCAGGGGGCAGCAAGAGACCCAGTACTTC.

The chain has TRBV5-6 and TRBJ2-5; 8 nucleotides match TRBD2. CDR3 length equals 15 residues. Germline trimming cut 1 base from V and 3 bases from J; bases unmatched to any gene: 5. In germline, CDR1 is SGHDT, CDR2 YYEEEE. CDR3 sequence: CASSLPSGPEETQYF. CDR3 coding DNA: TGTGCCAGCAGCTTGCCTAGCGGGCCGGAAGAGACCCAGTACTTC.

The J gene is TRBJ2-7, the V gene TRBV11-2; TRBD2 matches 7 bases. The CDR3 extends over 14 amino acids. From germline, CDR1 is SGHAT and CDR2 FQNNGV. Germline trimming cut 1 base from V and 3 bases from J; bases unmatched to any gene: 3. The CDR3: CASSLGPSGYEQYF. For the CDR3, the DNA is TGTGCCAGCAGCTTAGGGCCTAGCGGCTACGAGCAGTACTTC.

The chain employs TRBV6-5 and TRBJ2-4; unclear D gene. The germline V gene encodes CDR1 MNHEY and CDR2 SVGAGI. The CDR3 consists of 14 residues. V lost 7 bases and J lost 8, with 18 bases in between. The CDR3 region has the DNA TGTGCCAGCAAACGCGCCTCGAGATTGGACATTCAGTACTTC. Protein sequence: CASKRASRLDIQYF.

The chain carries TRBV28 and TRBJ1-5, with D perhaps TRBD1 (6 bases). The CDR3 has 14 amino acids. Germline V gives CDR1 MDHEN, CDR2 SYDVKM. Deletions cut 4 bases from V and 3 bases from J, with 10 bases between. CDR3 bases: TGTGCCAGCAGTTGGGGGACATTCAATCAGCCCCAGCATTTT. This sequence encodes CASSWGTFNQPQHF.

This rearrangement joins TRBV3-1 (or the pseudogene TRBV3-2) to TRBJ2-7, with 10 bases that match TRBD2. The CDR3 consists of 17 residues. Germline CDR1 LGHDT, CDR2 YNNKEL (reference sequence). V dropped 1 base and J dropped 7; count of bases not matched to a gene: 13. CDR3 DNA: TGTGCCAGCAGCCAAGTTTGGGACCTAGCGGGAGCGGGGGAGCAGTACTTC. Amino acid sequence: CASSQVWDLAGAGEQYF.

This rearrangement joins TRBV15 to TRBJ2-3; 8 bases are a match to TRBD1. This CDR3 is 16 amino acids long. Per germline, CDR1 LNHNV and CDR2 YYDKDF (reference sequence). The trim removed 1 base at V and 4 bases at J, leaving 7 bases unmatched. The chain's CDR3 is CATSRGVTGGSDTQYF. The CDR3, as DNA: TGTGCCACCAGCAGAGGAGTAACAGGGGGTTCAGATACGCAGTATTTT.

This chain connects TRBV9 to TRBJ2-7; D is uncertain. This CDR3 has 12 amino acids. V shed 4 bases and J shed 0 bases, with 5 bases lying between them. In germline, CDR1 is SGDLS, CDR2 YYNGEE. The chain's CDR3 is CASSPSSYEQYF. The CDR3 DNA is TGTGCCAGCAGCCCGAGCTCCTACGAGCAGTACTTC.

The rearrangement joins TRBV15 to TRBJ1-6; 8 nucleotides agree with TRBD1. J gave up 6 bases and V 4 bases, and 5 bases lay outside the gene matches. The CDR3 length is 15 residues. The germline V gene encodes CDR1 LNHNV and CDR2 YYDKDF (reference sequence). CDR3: CATSTVDRGNSPLHF. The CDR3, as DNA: TGTGCCACCAGCACTGTCGACAGGGGTAATTCACCCCTCCACTTT.

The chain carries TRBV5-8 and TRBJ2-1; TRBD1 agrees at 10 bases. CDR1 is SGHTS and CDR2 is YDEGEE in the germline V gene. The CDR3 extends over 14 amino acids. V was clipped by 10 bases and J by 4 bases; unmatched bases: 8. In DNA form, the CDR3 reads TGTGCCGGACGCCGGGACAGGGGATACAATGAGCAGTTCTTC. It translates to CAGRRDRGYNEQFF.

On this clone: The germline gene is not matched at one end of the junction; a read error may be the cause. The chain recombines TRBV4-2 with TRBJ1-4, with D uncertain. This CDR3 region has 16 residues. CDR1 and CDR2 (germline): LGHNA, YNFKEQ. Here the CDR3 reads CASSQDSLALGEKLLF. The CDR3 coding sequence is TGTGCCAGCAGCCAAGACTCGCTAGCCCTCGGGGAAAAACTGCTTTTT.

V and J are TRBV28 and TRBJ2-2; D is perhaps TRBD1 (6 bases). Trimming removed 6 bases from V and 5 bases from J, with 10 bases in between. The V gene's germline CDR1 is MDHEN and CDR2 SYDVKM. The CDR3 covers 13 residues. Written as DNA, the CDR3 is TGTGCCAGCAGCTATACAGGGACCGGGGAGCTGTTTTTT. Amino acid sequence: CASSYTGTGELFF. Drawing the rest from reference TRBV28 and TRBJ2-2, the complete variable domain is DVKVTQSSRYLVKRTGEKVFLECVQDMDHENMFWYRQDPGLGLRLIYFSYDVKMKEKGDIPEGYSVSREKKERFSLILESASTNQTSMYLCASSYTGTGELFFGEGSRLTVL.